This T cell receptor beta chain was sequenced during a study of blood T cell repertoires in COVID-19. Study in general: COVID-19 samples collected from the United States, Italy and Spain covered acute and convalescent phases. Sources were T cells, B-cell-depleted T cells, or PBMCs; the material itself was cDNA or gDNA.

The CDR3 spans 15 residues. The V end was cut by 1 base, the J end by 7 bases, with 11 bases between. From germline, CDR1 is MNHNS and CDR2 SASEGT. Original processing methods: How many nucleated cells were present was estimated from reference gene primer amplification. TCRdb's copy holds only in-frame clones and misses some; the assay was immunoSEQ multiplex PCR. The V and J calls and clone size are taken from that table; D and trimming were inferred from the DNA. The sample carries 390,000 or so clones, 85% to 90% recorded once. Sequencing input: PBMCs or T cells enriched from blood (not recorded which). The source is a man younger than 35 who had recovered from COVID-19. The chain recombines TRBV6-1 with TRBJ1-6; no clear D gene. The CDR3 DNA follows: TGTGCCAGCAGTGAAGTCAGTCCTCAAAATTCACCCCTCCACTTT. Translating it yields CASSEVSPQNSPLHF.